The clone carrying this T cell receptor (beta chain) was recorded once. Its antigen is unidentified. Per the germline V gene, CDR1 is SGHRS and CDR2 is YFSETQ. The CDR3 runs to 14 residues. With 2 bases clipped from V and 5 bases from J, the junction kept 6 bases outside the gene matches. This sample was included in a study of vaccination effects on CD4 cells after COVID-19. Measured with immunoSEQ multiplex PCR; TCRdb has only the in-frame clones, and not every one. Of about 40,000 clones listed, around two thirds were seen once; the top ten hold 6% to 8.5%. With approximately 9 days of culture completed, CD4+ T cells were isolated. All participants had two doses of either the BNT162b2 or mRNA-1273 vaccine. Study outcomes and limitations: Vaccine-induced clones in healthy vaccinees cross-reacted with common cold coronaviruses in only 1 of 255 cases. Marked contraction was observed in infection-induced and vaccine-induced clones late after vaccination. Convalescent patients were few in the study, and early post-infection timepoints were absent.

Sequencing was performed on CD4+ T cells from PBMCs cultured without peptide, taken after COVID-19 vaccination. The genes are TRBV5-1 and TRBJ2-7; 8 bases are shared with TRBD1. The clonotype comes from a human donor who received a COVID-19 vaccine. The CDR3 loop is CASSFQGASNEQYF. CDR3 DNA: TGCGCCAGCAGCTTCCAGGGGGCGTCTAACGAGCAGTACTTC.